The next 11 T cell receptor beta chains were all read from a single sample in a study of blood T cell repertoires in COVID-19. Assay used: immunoSEQ multiplex PCR; TCRdb lists only in-frame clones, some missing. The sample lists about 480,000 clones, 88% seen once, with over 1.5% in the top ten. Sample: PBMCs or T cells enriched from blood (not recorded which). All receptors come from a woman aged 40 to 50 who had recovered from COVID-19.

The chain is built from TRBV11-3 and TRBJ2-5, with 10 bases lining up with TRBD2. Germline values: CDR1 SGHNT, CDR2 YENEEA. This CDR3 has 16 residues. J lost 3 bases, V lost 4 bases, and 8 bases had no gene match. CDR3 in amino acids: CASSSKSSGREETQYF. The CDR3 bases are TGTGCCAGCAGCTCCAAGTCTAGCGGGAGAGAAGAGACCCAGTACTTC.

The rearrangement joins TRBV9 to TRBJ2-1, with D perhaps matching TRBD2 (6 bases). The germline gives CDR1 SGDLS, CDR2 YYNGEE. The germline V and J ends were trimmed by 0 bases and 4 bases, with 11 bases remaining between them. CDR3 length: 15 residues. This chain's CDR3 is CASSVDPREYNEQFF. The CDR3 region has the DNA TGTGCCAGCAGCGTAGATCCTCGGGAGTACAATGAGCAGTTCTTC.

This clone was found a few times. The genes are TRBV2 and TRBJ1-5; the D gene is possibly TRBD1 (5 bases). This CDR3 region has 12 residues. Trimming left V 4 bases short and J 8 bases short, with 9 bases between. Germline loops: CDR1 SNHLY, CDR2 FYNNEI. CDR3 sequence (DNA): TGTGCCAGCAGTGGAGAAGGGGAGCCCCAGCATTTT. As protein: CASSGEGEPQHF.

The chain recombines TRBV11-2 with TRBJ2-5; 9 nucleotides agree with TRBD2. Trimming took 1 base from V and 5 from J; bases not matched to a gene: 8. The CDR3 spans 16 residues. Germline V gene lookup returns CDR1 SGHAT and CDR2 FQNNGV. CDR3 nucleotide sequence: TGTGCCAGCAGCTTAGTTCTTTTGGCGGGAGGGGAGACCCAGTACTTC. It translates to CASSLVLLAGGETQYF.

The chain joins TRBV28 to TRBJ2-3; 8 bases line up with TRBD2. CDR1 MDHEN and CDR2 SYDVKM come from the germline V gene. J gave up 4 bases and V 4 bases, and 7 bases lay outside the gene matches. The CDR3 consists of 15 residues. The CDR3 DNA is TGTGCCAGCAGTTCAGCGGGAGTGGGTTCAGATACGCAGTATTTT. Its translation is CASSSAGVGSDTQYF.

The rearrangement links TRBV30 to TRBJ1-3; no reliable D call. The CDR3 is made up of 13 amino acids. V lost 4 bases and J lost 2, with 9 bases in between. Germline CDR1 GTSNPN, CDR2 SVGIG (reference sequence). CDR3 bases: TGTGCCTGGACACCTAGCGCTGGAAACACCATATATTTT. Its translation is CAWTPSAGNTIYF.

V usage is TRBV6-5 and J usage is TRBJ2-7, with a tentative D call TRBD1 (6 bases). Trimming took 10 bases from V and 3 from J, leaving 22 bases between them. This CDR3 is 15 amino acids long. Germline CDR1 reads MNHEY; CDR2 reads SVGAGI. CDR3 protein: CATTSPPTGFYEQYF. CDR3 sequence (DNA): TGTGCCACCACGAGTCCCCCGACAGGCTTCTACGAGCAGTACTTC.

The chain recombines TRBV7-2 with TRBJ2-7, with 12 nucleotides matching TRBD2. This CDR3 region has 15 residues. The V and J ends lost 2 bases and 5 bases, in that order; junction bases with no gene match: 4. The germline gives CDR1 SGHTA, CDR2 FQGNSA. CDR3 amino acids: CASSLLAGGPNEQYF. The CDR3, as DNA: TGTGCCAGCAGCTTACTAGCGGGAGGGCCGAACGAGCAGTACTTC.

The chain couples TRBV9 to TRBJ2-5; 13 bases line up with TRBD2. V shed 5 bases, J shed 5 bases, and the junction held 3 bases outside the gene matches. Germline CDR1 and CDR2: SGDLS and YYNGEE. The CDR3 consists of 14 residues. The CDR3: CASSGLAGDETQYF. CDR3 sequence (DNA): TGTGCCAGCAGTGGACTAGCGGGAGATGAGACCCAGTACTTC.

This clone was recorded only once. V and J are TRBV19 and TRBJ1-5; D gene unclear. CDR3 length: 15 residues. CDR1 is LNHDA and CDR2 is SQIVND in the germline V gene (reference sequence). V dropped 2 bases and J dropped 3 bases, with 11 bases sitting between them. This CDR3 is CASSIRARFNQPQHF. The DNA for the CDR3 is TGTGCCAGTAGTATACGTGCGAGGTTCAATCAGCCCCAGCATTTT.

The V call is TRBV7-9, the J call TRBJ1-1, with 8 bases identical to TRBD1. This CDR3 has 15 amino acids. V was clipped by 0 bases and J by 4 bases; unmatched bases: 4. CDR1 is SEHNR and CDR2 is FQNEAQ in the germline V gene (reference sequence). The CDR3 nucleotides are TGTGCCAGCAGCTTAGCTCGGACAGGGAGCACTGAAGCTTTCTTT. This encodes CASSLARTGSTEAFF.